This T cell receptor (beta chain) was identified in a study of T cell responses to AZD1222 COVID-19 vaccine. Study information: Doses given second, at about 4 or about 12 weeks, were pooled.

Using immunoSEQ multiplex PCR, the repertoire was profiled, and TCRdb retains in-frame clones only, with some absent. The table has roughly 66,000 clones, about 83% seen once. Of note for this clone: Antigen: not known.

Whole-study results and caveats: Among AZD1222 vaccinees, only six or seven were seropositive at baseline. The sample set comprised mostly white British donors with more females, and clonal diversity was possibly underestimated.

The CDR3 is made up of 13 amino acids. The V and J ends lost 3 bases and 5 bases, in that order; junction bases with no gene match: 1. The V gene's germline CDR1 is KGHDR and CDR2 SFDVKD. The input for sequencing was peripheral blood, taken on day 0 of AZD1222 vaccination. The TCR was taken from an adult in good health. The chain has TRBV24-1 and TRBJ2-3, with 7 nucleotides matching TRBD1. CDR3 DNA: TGTGCCACCAGTGATACAGGGGTAGATACGCAGTATTTT. Translation: CATSDTGVDTQYF.